This T cell receptor beta chain was documented in a study of shared clonotypes between healthy human individuals (dated by TCRdb to about 2020). About the full investigation: Three men and two women, aged 18 to 49 years, made up the cohort. For each donor, CD4 naive and CD4 memory were each run on three plates, CD8 naive on two plates, and CD8 memory on one plate. To estimate repertoire size and how much clonotype sharing occurs between individuals, the study deeply sequenced the blood TCR repertoires of five healthy adults. Libraries were prepared and TCR repertoires were sequenced by different laboratories using diverse techniques, in order to increase sequencing depth and limit assay-specific biases. Each donor's leukapheresis produced roughly between about 0.9 and 9.5 billion PBMCs. General study outcomes and caveats: Compared with non-shared clonotypes, the clonotypes found in all four sorted-subset donors had higher generation probabilities. The small number of donors limited the genetic and exposure-history diversity represented. Across several donors, 4.5% to 6.5% of naive CD4, roughly 3.5% of naive CD8, about 2% of memory CD4, and about 0.4% of memory CD8 clonotypes were shared. Even with the large sequencing depth, rarefaction of the sorted-subset datasets indicated that sequencing was incomplete. Based on pairwise subsampling, the degree of clonotype sharing among donors was expected to be affected by sequencing depth. Naive subsets generally had larger estimated clonotype richness than memory subsets. Sampling was limited to blood, and TCR repertoires in tissue likely differ from TCR repertoires in blood.

There are 15 amino acids in the CDR3, from cysteine to phenylalanine inclusive. Only the CDR3 portion is preserved as DNA: 45 bases, with reading frame beginning at the first base. According to the germline V gene, CDR1 reads MDHEN and CDR2 reads SYDVKM. The germline V and J ends show losses of 3 bases and 4 bases respectively, and no gene match explains 8 bases of the junction. TCR CDR3 regions were amplified from genomic DNA by multiplex PCR using the deep immunoSEQ assay. Genomic DNA extracted from each cell subset was distributed evenly over all wells of several immunoSEQ 96-well plates, and each plate served as one replicate. For sorted subsets, roughly 0.2 ug genomic DNA, equal to 25,000 to 35,000 T cell genomes, was loaded into each replicate PCR. Purified libraries were measured with a Qubit 3.0 fluorometer, size-checked on a Bioanalyzer 2100, and measured again with the KAPA Library Quantification kit. Each immunoSEQ 96-well plate was sequenced on its own single-read 150-cycle Illumina NextSeq 550 flow cell. Turning to the authors' computational methods: Because only junctional sequences without quality scores were contained in the immunoSEQ output, filtering matching that applied to full-length reads could not be performed. Sequences were annotated with PyIR, a Python wrapper for IgBLAST v1.9, using IMGT germline references to assign V/J genes and CDR3. Reads were removed for weak V/J assignments (E-value above 1e-6), missing CDR3, stop codons, out-of-frame junctions, or ambiguous translated residues. V3J clonotypes were defined as sequences sharing the same inferred V gene, J gene, and CDR3 amino acid sequence. Percentage overlap between repertoires was calculated by dividing the number of shared unique clonotypes by the size of the smaller repertoire. Repertoire richness was assessed with RTK rarefaction, the Chao1 estimator, and Recon v2.1 estimates of unobserved clonotypes. For all TCRbeta clonotypes obtained by the gDNA method from several donors, generation probabilities were computed with OLGA. Entries here come from immuneACCESS through TCRdb and include only in-frame sequences with V and J called. Some clones fail to appear in such tables; in the studies checked, an unresolved V gene covers under half of the shortfall, and the cause of the remainder is unknown. V and J calls and clone size are those listed in that table; D and trimming were worked out from the DNA. The sample yields 850,000 to 1,200,000 clones; about 77% were counted once. Jointly, the top ten make up about 1.5% of the sample.

Healthy HIV-negative adults with no recently reported acute infections or vaccinations were included as donors. Only Caucasian adults living in Nashville, Tennessee, USA were represented among the donors. CD4+ T cells were enriched by magnetic negative selection; naive cells were then positively selected on CD45RA, and the negative fraction formed the memory subset. Blood was obtained by leukapheresis, after which PBMCs were separated by Ficoll-Histopaque density gradient centrifugation and cryopreserved in liquid nitrogen vapor phase. Analytical flow cytometry was used to check the purity and quantity of each magnetically sorted T cell population. Each sorted fraction had its genomic DNA isolated and then quantified by UV absorbance on a Nanodrop 2000c. A remark on this clone: Its antigen has not been determined. The record has no base qualities; no much larger clone is one base away. The same CDR3 also results from other DNA sequences found in this sample.

This receptor was taken from a man between 18 and 35 years old in good health. The V and J segments used are TRBV28 and TRBJ1-2; 7 bases in the middle match TRBD1. Input material: memory CD4+ T cells sorted from blood. What the cell subset or site label conveys for this sample: CD45RA-negative fraction. The CDR3 region has the sequence CASSFRDRPSYGYTF. The DNA sequence is given as TGTGCCAGCAGTTTCAGGGACAGACCGAGCTATGGCTACACCTTC.